The 5 T cell receptor beta chains reported below all come from one sample, sequenced in a study of T-cell reconstitution after alpha-beta-depleted transplantation in children. Unique molecular identifiers tagged the TCRbeta library. TCRdb processed the PCR reads anew with MiXCR; each CDR3 protein has one entry. The sample lists roughly 490,000 distinct CDR3 sequences, roughly an eighth seen once, with approximately 14% in the top ten. This specimen was PBMCs, mostly from graft donor cells, taken 180 days after TCRalphabeta/CD19-depleted stem cell transplant. The receptors come from a female patient aged 2-15 years who had a stem cell transplant for aplastic anemia, so the T cells may come from the graft donor.

The V call is TRBV12-3 or TRBV12-4, the J call TRBJ1-5; possible D gene TRBD1, 5 bases. This CDR3 spans 14 amino acids. Between the trimmed V and J ends, which lost 3 bases and 4 bases, there was a span of 10 bases. The chain's CDR3 is CASSLSGQNQPQHF. For the CDR3, the DNA is TGTGCCAGCAGTTTGTCAGGGCAGAATCAGCCCCAGCATTTT.

This chain links TRBV20-1 with TRBJ2-1, with D uncertain. The CDR3 is 16 residues long. The ends were cut back, 7 bases at V and 0 bases at J, with 19 bases in the middle. Per germline, CDR1 DFQATT and CDR2 SNEGSKA (reference sequence). The CDR3, as DNA: TGCAGTGGGTCTGCGAAACATTTAAGCTCCTACAATGAGCAGTTCTTC. Amino acids: CSGSAKHLSSYNEQFF.

The J gene is TRBJ2-7, the V gene TRBV28, with 10 nucleotides matching TRBD1. V trimming: 9 bases; J trimming: 6 bases; junction bases outside the gene matches: 8. Germline V gene lookup returns CDR1 MDHEN and CDR2 SYDVKM. The CDR3 covers 13 residues. The DNA for the CDR3 is TGTGCCAGTGCGCCGGGACAGGGGTTCGAGCAGTACGTC. Translated: CASAPGQGFEQYV.

This clonotype has a count of ten or more. The chain is built from TRBV7-3 and TRBJ2-3; 9 nucleotides line up with TRBD2. The CDR3 totals 15 residues. Germline V gene lookup returns CDR1 SGHTA and CDR2 FQGTGA. The junction had 8 bases not matched to a gene; V was cut back by 6 bases and J by 4 bases. The CDR3: CASSPSGGPADTQYF. In nucleotides, the CDR3 is TGTGCCAGCAGTCCAAGCGGGGGGCCAGCAGATACGCAGTATTTT.

The rearrangement uses TRBV12-3 or TRBV12-4 and TRBJ2-2; TRBD2 agrees at 8 bases. Losses at the gene ends were 8 bases for V and 3 bases for J; bases not matched to a gene: 5. The CDR3 spans 14 residues. The CDR3 DNA reads TGTGCCAGCGGTAGCGGGGAGGACACCGGGGAGCTGTTTTTT. Its translation: CASGSGEDTGELFF.